The 9 T cell receptor beta chains in this list originate from one sample, sequenced in a study of human T cells and chemical hapten exposure. In TCRdb, the 5' RACE reads were re-called with MiXCR into one record per CDR3 protein. In the table there are 130,000 or so distinct CDR3 sequences, approximately 4% of which are singletons. The authors extracted total RNA from unfractionated whole blood. The receptor source for this set is a female donor in good health.

Remarks on this clonotype: A much more abundant neighbour one base away suggests this may be a read error. The J gene is TRBJ1-1, the V gene TRBV12-3 or TRBV12-4; possibly TRBD1 for D (5 bases). The CDR3 spans 13 residues. Trimming shortened V by 9 bases and J by 2 bases, and 13 bases separated the two germline ends. CDR3 coding DNA: TGTGCCAGTCTGCAGGGCCGCAACACTGAAGCTTTCTTT. This gives the protein CASLQGRNTEAFF.

The sample holds many counts of this clonotype. V and J are TRBV20-1 and TRBJ2-5; 11 positions match TRBD2. Germline CDR1 DFQATT, CDR2 SNEGSKA (reference sequence). CDR3 length: 15 residues. The V gene end was trimmed by 5 bases and the J gene end by 0 bases; junction bases not matched to a gene: 5. CDR3 coding DNA: TGCAGTGCTGAGGGGACTAGCGGCCACCAAGAGACCCAGTACTTC. It translates to CSAEGTSGHQETQYF.

This clonotype was recorded at least ten times. The genes are TRBV10-3 and TRBJ1-2; D is undetermined. Trimming pared 2 bases from V and 7 bases from J, leaving 8 bases between. There are 12 residues in the CDR3. The germline V gene has CDR1 ENHRY and CDR2 SYGVKD. The CDR3 loop is CAISERTGGYTF. CDR3 DNA: TGTGCCATCAGTGAGCGGACTGGTGGCTACACCTTC.

This clonotype showed up many times. The CDR3 region has the DNA TGTGCCAGCAGCGTAGGAGGGAGCCGGACAGCACACACCGATACGCAGTATTTT. Translated: CASSVGGSRTAHTDTQYF. The chain employs TRBV9 and TRBJ2-3; D may be TRBD1 (6 bases). Trimming stripped 0 bases from V and 6 bases from J, with 23 bases between. Germline assignment: CDR1 SGDLS and CDR2 YYNGEE. This CDR3 is built from 18 residues.

Remarks on this clonotype: With a much larger clone just one base away, this may be a read error. CDR3 sequence (DNA): TGTGCCAGCAGCACGGGACTAGCGGCTAGCACAGAGACGCAGTATTTT. Translated: CASSTGLAASTETQYF. The chain uses TRBV9 and TRBJ2-3; 11 bases align to TRBD2. This CDR3 comprises 16 residues. The germline gives CDR1 SGDLS, CDR2 YYNGEE.

There are many counts of this clonotype. The CDR3 is CSVGVTSQRTRYEQYF. Here the CDR3 DNA reads TGCAGCGTTGGGGTTACATCTCAACGGACAAGGTACGAGCAGTACTTC. The chain employs TRBV29-1 and TRBJ2-7, with a tentative D call TRBD1 (5 bases). V was clipped by 4 bases and J by 4 bases, with 23 bases between them. CDR3 length equals 16 residues. Germline CDR1 is SQVTM and CDR2 is ANQGSEA.

This clonotype came up many times. The rearrangement links TRBV9 to TRBJ2-3; D ambiguous. Germline V gene sequence: CDR1 SGDLS, CDR2 YYNGEE. This CDR3 has 13 amino acids. V was pared by 0 bases and J by 6 bases, with 8 bases between. In nucleotides, the CDR3 is TGTGCCAGCAGCGTAGGCGAGCCTGATACGCAGTATTTT. Amino acids: CASSVGEPDTQYF.

This clonotype was counted between two and nine times. V is TRBV5-6 and J is TRBJ2-1; 9 bases are a match to TRBD2. The CDR3 runs 16 residues. Germline-derived CDR1 and CDR2 are SGHDT and YYEEEE. The V segment lost 1 base and the J segment 4 bases; nucleotides outside the gene matches: 6. CDR3 in amino acids: CASSLSAGGPYNEQFF. CDR3 in DNA: TGTGCCAGCAGCTTGAGCGCGGGGGGGCCATACAATGAGCAGTTCTTC.

This clonotype was picked up a small number of times. This clone may be a read error of a much larger clone one base away. V gene TRBV28 combines with J gene TRBJ2-7; 8 bases line up with TRBD1. The length of the CDR3 is 17 residues. Looked up from germline, CDR1 is MDHEN and CDR2 is SYDVKM. The J segment lost 5 bases and the V segment lost 2 bases, leaving 14 bases of the junction unmatched. The CDR3 nucleotides are TGTGCCAGCAGTTTAAGAAATACCGGGACAGGCGGTGACGAGCAGTACTTC. It specifies CASSLRNTGTGGDEQYF.